The 10 T cell receptor beta chains given below trace back to one sample, sequenced in a study of radiotherapy plus CTLA-4 blockade in lung cancer. The protocol was immunoSEQ multiplex PCR, while the TCRdb copy is restricted to in-frame clones and leaves out a portion. The sample contains 80,000 or so clones, 60% to 85% of which appear only once. The sample here was peripheral blood, taken from a patient treated with radiotherapy plus ipilimumab. These receptors were obtained from a human donor with non-small cell lung cancer who had a partial response to radiotherapy plus ipilimumab. Some clones in this sample may be carry-over from other donors' samples.

The chain joins TRBV10-2 to TRBJ1-1; TRBD1 might be the D (5 bases). Germline V CDR1 and CDR2: WSHSY, SAAADI. CDR3 size: 12 residues. Deletions cut 8 bases from V and 4 bases from J, with 11 bases between. The CDR3 nucleotides read TGCGCCAGCCAATCCGGGGGCACTGAAGCTTTCTTT. Translation gives CASQSGGTEAFF.

This chain links TRBV11-3 with TRBJ2-1; the match to TRBD1 covers 8 bases. The CDR3 runs to 13 residues. CDR1 and CDR2 from the germline V gene are SGHNT and YENEEA. The V gene end was trimmed by 5 bases and the J gene end by 13 bases; junction bases not matched to a gene: 10. The DNA for the CDR3 is TGTGCCAGCAGCCCCGGGACAGGCACTTTCCAGTTCTTC. This sequence encodes CASSPGTGTFQFF.

The V and J genes are TRBV9 and TRBJ1-1; D is possibly TRBD1 (5 bases). Trimming removed 1 base from V and 6 bases from J, with 13 bases in between. From germline, CDR1 is SGDLS and CDR2 YYNGEE. The CDR3 runs 14 residues. CDR3 DNA sequence: TGTGCCAGCAGCGTATATGTTCAGGGTTCTGAAGCTTTCTTT. Translation gives CASSVYVQGSEAFF.

The chain links TRBV28 to TRBJ2-4; D unclear. V dropped 8 bases and J dropped 1 base, with 9 bases sitting between them. In germline, CDR1 is MDHEN, CDR2 SYDVKM. This CDR3 is built from 13 residues. For the CDR3, the DNA is TGTGCCAGCTGCCTATGGGCCAAAAACATTCAGTACTTC. This gives the protein CASCLWAKNIQYF. The full variable domain, its missing parts supplied by reference TRBV28 and TRBJ2-4, is DVKVTQSSRYLVKRTGEKVFLECVQDMDHENMFWYRQDPGLGLRLIYFSYDVKMKEKGDIPEGYSVSREKKERFSLILESASTNQTSMYLCASCLWAKNIQYFGAGTRLSVL.

In this sample, this clone turned up once. V usage is TRBV29-1 and J usage is TRBJ1-6; D possibly corresponds to TRBD1 (6 bases). The CDR3 has 14 residues. V lost 5 bases and J 9 bases, leaving 17 bases between the germline ends. Germline lookup yields CDR1 SQVTM and CDR2 ANQGSEA. In nucleotides, the CDR3 is TGCAGCGTTACCGAGGCGGGGGCACGTTCACCCCTCCACTTT. As protein: CSVTEAGARSPLHF.

The chain couples TRBV18 to TRBJ1-1, with TRBD1 matching 9 bases. The CDR3 contains 15 residues. CDR1 KGHSH and CDR2 LQKENI come from the germline V gene. After removal of 3 bases from V and 2 bases from J, the junction contained 4 bases not matched to a gene. CDR3 protein: CASSPTGQGNTEAFF. The CDR3 coding sequence is TGTGCCAGCTCACCTACGGGACAGGGAAACACTGAAGCTTTCTTT.

The genes are TRBV4-3 and TRBJ1-1; D is perhaps TRBD1 (6 bases). The V and J ends lost 3 bases and 10 bases respectively, with 12 bases between them. The CDR3 has 12 residues. Germline V CDR1 and CDR2: LGHNA, YSLEER. The CDR3, as DNA: TGCGCCAGCAGCCAGTCGGGACATCGAGCTTTCTTT. Residues: CASSQSGHRAFF.

This clone was recorded only once. The chain combines TRBV7-2 with TRBJ2-5; D uncertain. The CDR3 consists of 13 residues. Trimming stripped 5 bases from V and 2 bases from J, with 9 bases between. Germline V lookup: CDR1 SGHTA, CDR2 FQGNSA. CDR3 sequence reads: CASSRRRQETQYF. DNA of the CDR3: TGTGCCAGCAGCCGCCGCAGACAAGAGACCCAGTACTTC.

The chain couples TRBV19 to TRBJ2-3; tentative D call: TRBD2 (6 bases). Germline V gene lookup returns CDR1 LNHDA and CDR2 SQIVND (reference sequence). Trimming took 3 bases from V and 4 from J, leaving 8 bases between them. CDR3 length equals 13 residues. The CDR3 bases are TGTGCCAGTAGTATGGGGGGATCAGATACGCAGTATTTT. Translating it yields CASSMGGSDTQYF.

A few counts support this clone. This chain links TRBV27 with TRBJ2-1, with 7 bases fitting TRBD2. This CDR3 has 15 amino acids. Germline assignment: CDR1 MNHEY and CDR2 SMNVEV (reference sequence). The trim removed 4 bases at V and 2 bases at J, leaving 5 bases unmatched. The CDR3 sequence: CASSSWAGAYNEQFF. Written as DNA, the CDR3 is TGTGCCAGCAGTTCCTGGGCGGGAGCCTACAATGAGCAGTTCTTC.